Here is one T cell receptor (beta chain) with its context. This clonotype was counted between two and nine times. Its antigen specificity is not known. One base away there is no much larger clone; base qualities are not given. Taken with the paper, the label for treatment or condition translates to: live attenuated yellow fever vaccine strain. Two biological replicates of bulk PBMCs were collected at each blood-draw timepoint. A standard Ficoll-Paque protocol was used to isolate PBMCs from peripheral blood. TriZol was used to extract RNA from bulk PBMCs, from CD4 and CD8 fractions, and from dextramer-positive and dextramer-negative fractions. These data are taken from a study of T cells after yellow fever vaccination (dated 2019 in TCRdb). About the study as a whole: Libraries from fractions with low cell numbers were prepared with the SMART-Seq v4 Ultra Low Input RNA kit. To track T-cell clones before and after primary and booster YFV17D yellow fever vaccination, bulk TCR alpha and beta repertoires were sequenced longitudinally. Two healthy male donors, one aged 18 to 30 and one aged 30 to 40 years, were included in the cohort. Blood was drawn at multiple timepoints before and after primary and secondary immunization, with bulk PBMC replicates and cell subsets isolated. Overall study results and their limits: A small fraction of clonotypes showed up in both the CD4 and CD8 compartments, probably as a result of convergent recombination. Because only a couple of donors were included in the study, the extent to which the findings can be generalized is limited. Compared with the primary T-cell response, the secondary T-cell response was weaker but faster, peaking on day 5 rather than day 15. Most clones expanded after primary vaccination (roughly 96% of CD4 and roughly 90% of CD8) were re-detected after the booster, suggesting that broad memory maintenance occurred. Because abundant contaminating clonotypes from the bulk population could be contained in FACS-sorted repertoires, computational filtering was required.

V loses 5 bases at its end and J loses 4 bases; junction bases beyond the gene matches: 7. The CDR3 goes from the cysteine to the phenylalanine over 16 residues. Solely the CDR3 DNA is kept, with 48 bases framed from the first base. As encoded in the germline V gene, CDR1 is MNHNS while CDR2 is SASEGT. Synthesis of TCR cDNA relied on 5'RACE template switching, a step that introduced a universal primer site along with unique molecular identifiers. cDNA synthesis was primed from both the TCR alpha and TCR beta constant segments. Libraries were amplified in two PCR steps, with sample barcodes and sequencing adapters added in the second step. Sequencing of libraries was performed on Illumina HiSeq 2500 (2x100 bp) or NovaSeq (2x150 bp). Turning to the authors' computational methods: Reads were demultiplexed and collapsed into UMI consensus sequences with MIGEC, and V(D)J alignment was performed with MiXCR. Using edgeR on replicate PBMC samples, clonotypes were called vaccine-responding if FDR was below 0.01 and the log2 fold change was above 5 up to day 15. Bulk clonotypes were assigned CD4 or CD8 identity according to which sequenced CD4 or CD8 repertoire held them at higher abundance. Through fastp at Q25 and MiXCR, TCRdb rebuilt clones from the public reads, retaining in-frame beta chains. Each entry merges the rows of one CDR3 protein and shows their most common DNA and genes. These V and J calls derive from TCRdb rather than the authors' analysis. The sample table contains hundreds of thousands of distinct CDR3 sequences; only one count was recorded for roughly 8.7% of them. The ten largest clones capture about a sixth of the sample.

This receptor was obtained from a man younger than 35 who received the YFV17D yellow fever vaccine. Source: PBMCs, taken on the day of the first yellow fever vaccination. The V and J segments used are TRBV6-1 and TRBJ2-1; TRBD2 matches 11 bases in the middle. CDR3 sequence: CASSLLAGGLYNEQFF. The DNA reads as follows: TGTGCCAGCAGTCTCCTAGCGGGGGGTCTATACAATGAGCAGTTCTTC.